The clone carrying this T cell receptor beta chain was counted only a few times. Its antigen is currently unknown. The data are from a study of T cells in Graves' hyperthyroidism and ophthalmopathy. The study's findings and limits: A model of 13 V-J features distinguished ophthalmopathy from stable hyperthyroidism.

The CDR3 runs to 13 residues. Per germline, CDR1 DFQATT and CDR2 SNEGSKA (reference sequence). V lost 3 bases, J lost 2 bases, and 11 bases lay in between. Amplification of TCR beta CDR3 regions was performed using RNA transcripts as template. In the first-round RT-PCR of the TCR CDR3, the HTBI primer set was used. TCRdb re-derived calls from the multiplex PCR reads in MiXCR, one entry per CDR3 protein. The sample shows 500,000 to 700,000 distinct CDR3 sequences, 16% of them seen only once. The sample comprised blood. The TCR comes from a woman between 18 and 29 years old with Graves' hyperthyroidism. This chain uses TRBV20-1 with TRBJ2-7; D remains ambiguous. Here the CDR3 reads CSASPPVAYEQYF. The CDR3 DNA sequence: TGCAGTGCTAGTCCCCCTGTAGCCTACGAGCAGTACTTC.